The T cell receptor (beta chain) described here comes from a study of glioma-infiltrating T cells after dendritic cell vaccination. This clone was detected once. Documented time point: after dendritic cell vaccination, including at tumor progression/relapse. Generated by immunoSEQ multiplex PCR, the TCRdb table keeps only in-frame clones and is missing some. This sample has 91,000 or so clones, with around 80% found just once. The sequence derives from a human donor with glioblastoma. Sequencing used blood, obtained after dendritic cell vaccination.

The CDR3 protein is CASRPFFGNTIYF. The CDR3 DNA reads TGTGCAAGTCGCCCTTTTTTTGGAAACACCATATATTTT. This sequence joins TRBV12-2 and TRBJ1-3. TRBV12-2 is tagged as a pseudogene. The CDR3 is 13 amino acids.